Below, 15 T cell receptor beta chains from the same sample are listed, as sequenced in a study of OX40 agonist ivuxolimab in advanced cancers. Profiling relied on immunoSEQ multiplex PCR, and the TCRdb table lists in-frame clones only, not all of them. The sample has approximately 82,000 clones; 84% are singletons. The sequencing used CD4+ or CD8+ T cells sorted from blood, collected in a trial of the OX40 agonist ivuxolimab. These receptor sequences come from an adult with an advanced solid tumor such as melanoma, head and neck, liver or kidney cancer.

The chain joins TRBV6-6 to TRBJ2-1, with a tentative D call TRBD1 (5 bases). Deletions cut 4 bases from V and 5 bases from J, with 15 bases between. Germline lookup yields CDR1 MNHNY and CDR2 SVGAGI (reference sequence). The CDR3 length is 15 residues. For the CDR3, the DNA is TGTGCCAGCAGTTCCCCGACAGTAACCCACAATGAGCAGTTCTTC. Its translation is CASSSPTVTHNEQFF.

This clone showed up just once. V usage is TRBV6-1 and J usage is TRBJ1-2, with 9 nucleotides matching TRBD1. Germline V lookup: CDR1 MNHNS, CDR2 SASEGT. V lost 6 bases, J lost 4 bases, and 6 bases stayed unmatched. This CDR3 region has 14 residues. CDR3 sequence (DNA): TGTGCCAGCAGACAGGGACAGGGATTCTATGGCTACACCTTC. It specifies CASRQGQGFYGYTF.

The gene calls are TRBV9 and TRBJ2-2; 8 nucleotides align to TRBD2. Per the germline V gene, CDR1 is SGDLS and CDR2 is YYNGEE. CDR3 size: 17 residues. The J segment lost 4 bases and the V segment lost 4 bases, leaving 12 bases of the junction unmatched. The DNA of the CDR3 is TGTGCCAGCAGCAAGGATTGGACTAGCCACGGCACCGGGGAGCTGTTTTTT. Encoded protein: CASSKDWTSHGTGELFF.

This sequence joins TRBV30 and TRBJ1-5; weak D call: TRBD1 (5 bases). This CDR3 comprises 17 residues. Per the germline V gene, CDR1 is GTSNPN and CDR2 is SVGIG (reference sequence). Trimming shortened V by 2 bases and J by 6 bases, and 23 bases separated the two germline ends. DNA for the CDR3: TGTGCCTGGAGTTCACCCGAGGGCAGGGTGGAAGGTCAGCCCCAGCATTTT. Translating gives CAWSSPEGRVEGQPQHF.

This sequence joins TRBV7-2 and TRBJ1-1, with D tentatively TRBD1 (6 bases). The V end lost 2 bases, the J end lost 7 bases, and 11 bases lay between the germline ends. From germline, CDR1 is SGHTA and CDR2 FQGNSA. The CDR3 spans 13 residues. The CDR3 DNA is TGTGCCAGCAGCTTATCAGGACAGCTTGAAGCTTTCTTT. It specifies CASSLSGQLEAFF.

The J gene is TRBJ2-5, the V gene TRBV6-5; D possibly corresponds to TRBD2 (6 bases). The CDR3 is made up of 14 amino acids. The germline V gene has CDR1 MNHEY and CDR2 SVGAGI. Trimming left V 5 bases short and J 1 base short, with 11 bases between. The DNA of the CDR3 is TGTGCCAGCAGTACCCCGGGGGTCCAAGAGACCCAGTACTTC. This codes for CASSTPGVQETQYF.

The rearrangement uses TRBV4-1 and TRBJ2-2; tentative D call: TRBD1 (6 bases). V was pared by 2 bases and J by 6 bases, with 10 bases between. The CDR3 loop spans 14 amino acids. From germline, CDR1 is MGHRA and CDR2 YSYEKL. The CDR3 DNA reads TGCGCCAGCAGCCAAAGACAGGCGGCCGGGGAGCTGTTTTTT. It encodes CASSQRQAAGELFF.

This clone has a handful of counts. The rearrangement joins TRBV30 to TRBJ1-6, with TRBD1 matching over 8 bases. Trimming at V came to 1 base and at J to 9 bases, leaving 5 bases not matched to a gene. The V gene's germline CDR1 is GTSNPN and CDR2 SVGIG (reference sequence). There are 14 residues in the CDR3. The CDR3 loop is CAWSGGQEISPLHF. The CDR3 DNA reads TGTGCCTGGAGTGGGGGACAGGAGATTTCACCCCTCCACTTT.

The rearrangement uses TRBV10-1 and TRBJ1-1; 7 bases are a match to TRBD1. The CDR3 length is 15 residues. The germline V gene encodes CDR1 WNHNN and CDR2 SYGVQD (reference sequence). Germline trimming cut 6 bases from V and 0 bases from J; bases unmatched to any gene: 7. The CDR3 DNA is TGCGCCAGCAGCCAGACAGGGACGATGAACACTGAAGCTTTCTTT. This translates into CASSQTGTMNTEAFF.

The rearrangement uses TRBV5-4 and TRBJ2-3; D is perhaps TRBD2 (5 bases). The CDR3 length is 16 residues. Germline V gene lookup returns CDR1 SGHNT and CDR2 YYREEE (reference sequence). V was pared by 0 bases and J by 1 base, with 12 bases between. CDR3: CASSLEGSDRTDTQYF. In DNA form, the CDR3 reads TGTGCCAGCAGCTTGGAGGGTAGCGACCGCACAGATACGCAGTATTTT. Supplemented by reference TRBV5-4 and TRBJ2-3, the full variable domain reads ETGVTQSPTHLIKTRGQQVTLRCSSQSGHNTVSWYQQALGQGPQFIFQYYREEENGRGNFPPRFSGLQFPNYSSELNVNALELDDSALYLCASSLEGSDRTDTQYFGPGTRLTVL.

This clone has just a few counts. The CDR3 is CASSEFSASQTGKASPLHF. The CDR3 DNA follows: TGCGCCAGCAGTGAGTTTAGCGCCAGTCAAACGGGGAAAGCTTCACCCCTCCACTTT. V and J are TRBV10-2 and TRBJ1-6; D is undetermined. V shed 1 base and J shed 9 bases, with 25 bases lying between them. The CDR3 is 19 residues long. Germline V gene sequence: CDR1 WSHSY, CDR2 SAAADI.

The J gene is TRBJ1-2, the V gene TRBV7-6, with TRBD1 matching over 7 bases. V lost 2 bases, J lost 7 bases, and 7 bases stayed unmatched. Germline-derived CDR1 and CDR2 are SGHVS and FNYEAQ. There are 14 residues in the CDR3. The CDR3 DNA follows: TGTGCCAGCAGCTTACGACAGGGCACTCGTGGCTACACCTTC. Translated, it gives CASSLRQGTRGYTF.

This clone was detected once. Here the CDR3 reads CASGPRGADNEQFF. Written as DNA, the CDR3 is TGTGCTAGTGGTCCCCGGGGGGCCGACAATGAGCAGTTCTTC. This chain connects TRBV12-5 to TRBJ2-1; weak D call: TRBD2 (7 bases). The germline CDR1 and CDR2 sequences are LGHNT and FRNRAP. V lost 5 bases to trimming and J lost 5 bases, with 13 bases between them. The CDR3 spans 14 residues.

This clone has more than one count but fewer than ten. This chain joins TRBV5-1 and TRBJ1-6; D is perhaps TRBD1 (5 bases). This CDR3 contains 16 residues. Germline values: CDR1 SGHRS, CDR2 YFSETQ. Trimming removed 3 bases at V and 0 bases at J, with 10 bases between. CDR3 DNA: TGCGCCAGCAGCTCGACAGTTAGCTCCTATAATTCACCCCTCCACTTT. This gives the protein CASSSTVSSYNSPLHF.

Here the CDR3 reads CASMSPGIGTGELFF. CDR3 sequence (DNA): TGTGCCAGTATGAGCCCAGGGATCGGCACCGGGGAGCTGTTTTTT. This chain links TRBV19 with TRBJ2-2; D might be TRBD1 (5 bases). Between the trimmed V and J ends, which lost 7 bases and 4 bases, there was a span of 16 bases. The CDR3 extends over 15 amino acids. CDR1 and CDR2 from the germline V gene are LNHDA and SQIVND (reference sequence).